Shown below are 15 T cell receptor beta chains from a single sample sequenced in a study of blood T cell repertoires in COVID-19. TCRdb keeps only in-frame clones here, not all; method: immunoSEQ multiplex PCR. The sample includes about 350,000 clones, around 87% of them seen just once. Material for sequencing was PBMCs or T cells enriched from blood (not recorded which). The receptors were sampled from a woman aged 25 to 39 who had recovered from COVID-19.

The gene calls are TRBV11-2 and TRBJ1-6; D might be TRBD1 (6 bases). The V and J ends lost 3 bases and 5 bases respectively, with 8 bases between them. Germline loops: CDR1 SGHAT, CDR2 FQNNGV. This CDR3 has 14 residues. CDR3 protein: CASSFEGDNSPLHF. In DNA form, the CDR3 reads TGTGCCAGCAGCTTTGAGGGGGATAATTCACCCCTCCACTTT.

The chain couples TRBV30 to TRBJ1-2; weak D call: TRBD1 (5 bases). CDR1 and CDR2 from the germline V gene are GTSNPN and SVGIG (reference sequence). V shed 8 bases and J shed 8 bases, with 15 bases lying between them. There are 11 residues in the CDR3. CDR3 DNA: TGTGCCAAAGGGAGGGGATACGGCTACACCTTC. It yields the protein CAKGRGYGYTF. Full variable domain (remainder filled in from reference TRBV30 and TRBJ1-2): SQTIHQWPATLVQPVGSPLSLECTVEGTSNPNLYWYRQAAGRGLQLLFYSVGIGQISSEVPQNLSASRPQDRQFILSSKKLLLSDSGFYLCAKGRGYGYTFGSGTRLTVV.

This clone was detected only once. The V and J genes are TRBV29-1 and TRBJ2-5; 7 bases fit TRBD2. V shed 7 bases, J shed 5 bases, and the junction held 7 bases outside the gene matches. CDR1 is SQVTM, CDR2 ANQGSEA, per germline. The CDR3 loop spans 12 amino acids. CDR3: CSARTSSETQYF. In nucleotides, the CDR3 is TGCAGCGCCCGGACTAGTTCGGAGACCCAGTACTTC.

V is TRBV6-5 and J is TRBJ1-2, with 9 bases identical to TRBD1. This CDR3 has 15 amino acids. V lost 2 bases to trimming and J lost 8 bases; unmatched junction nucleotides: 9. The V gene's germline CDR1 is MNHEY and CDR2 SVGAGI. The CDR3 reads CASSYDGQGSGGYTF. The CDR3 region has the DNA TGTGCCAGCAGTTACGATGGACAGGGGAGTGGGGGCTACACCTTC.

This chain links TRBV4-1 with TRBJ2-7; no clear D. Germline-derived CDR1 and CDR2 are MGHRA and YSYEKL. CDR3 size: 16 residues. V was trimmed by 5 bases and J by 0 bases, leaving 17 bases between them. Here the CDR3 reads CASSSLERRSSYEQYF. The CDR3 DNA follows: TGCGCCAGCAGCTCCCTCGAACGTAGGAGCTCCTACGAGCAGTACTTC.

The chain carries TRBV13 and TRBJ2-7; D possibly corresponds to TRBD2 (5 bases). V was shortened by 5 bases and J by 4 bases, with 21 bases between the two germline ends. The CDR3 extends over 16 amino acids. The germline V gene encodes CDR1 PRHDT and CDR2 FYEKMQ (reference sequence). Written as DNA, the CDR3 is TGTGCCAGCAGCCTTTCCGGGCGACGGGGATTTTACGAGCAGTACTTC. The encoded protein is CASSLSGRRGFYEQYF.

This chain joins TRBV27 and TRBJ1-5; TRBD1 matches at 10 bases. The CDR3 has 19 residues. Per germline, CDR1 MNHEY and CDR2 SMNVEV (reference sequence). Trimming cost V 1 base and J 5 bases; bases outside gene matches: 14. The CDR3 DNA reads as TGTGCCAGCAGTTTATTACCTTTTAGTATTGACAGGGGGCATCAGCCCCAGCATTTT. This gives the protein CASSLLPFSIDRGHQPQHF.

This clone was seen a handful of times. The chain combines TRBV11-2 with TRBJ1-2, with unresolved D. The V end lost 0 bases, the J end lost 3 bases, and 5 bases lay between the germline ends. The CDR3 has 13 residues. The germline CDR1 and CDR2 sequences are SGHAT and FQNNGV. The CDR3 sequence is CASSLEDYYGYTF. CDR3 nucleotide sequence: TGTGCCAGCAGCTTAGAGGACTACTATGGCTACACCTTC. Full variable domain (rest looked up from reference TRBV11-2 and TRBJ1-2): EAGVAQSPRYKIIEKRQSVAFWCNPISGHATLYWYQQILGQGPKLLIQFQNNGVVDDSQLPKDRFSAERLKGVDSTLKIQPAKLEDSAVYLCASSLEDYYGYTFGSGTRLTVV.

The chain recombines TRBV5-4 with TRBJ1-1, with a possible D match to TRBD1 (6 bases). V lost 1 base, J lost 1 base, and 11 bases lay in between. The CDR3 is 15 residues long. CDR1 and CDR2 from the germline V gene are SGHNT and YYREEE (reference sequence). The CDR3 DNA reads TGTGCCAGCAGCTTGAGTTCCAGGGGGAACACTGAAGCTTTCTTT. Protein product: CASSLSSRGNTEAFF.

About this clone itself: This sample also contains other DNA sequences that code for the same CDR3. As DNA, the CDR3 is TGTGCCAGCAGCCCTCGGGGGAGCACAGATACGCAGTATTTT. This sequence encodes CASSPRGSTDTQYF. J is TRBJ2-3 and V is TRBV9, with TRBD2 as a possible D gene (6 bases). There are 14 residues in the CDR3. Trimming cost V 4 bases and J 0 bases, with 9 bases left between them. Germline-derived CDR1 and CDR2 are SGDLS and YYNGEE.

J is TRBJ1-2 and V is TRBV5-6; TRBD1 might be the D (5 bases). Germline values: CDR1 SGHDT, CDR2 YYEEEE. Trimming pared 4 bases from V and 4 bases from J, leaving 17 bases between. The CDR3 totals 15 residues. In DNA, the CDR3 is TGTGCCAGCAGCGTGGCAGGGTTTGCGATCTATGGCTACACCTTC. Protein product: CASSVAGFAIYGYTF.

The chain joins TRBV30 to TRBJ1-6; D is uncertain. CDR3 length equals 17 residues. The V end lost 2 bases, the J end lost 0 bases, and 14 bases lay between the germline ends. Germline V gene sequence: CDR1 GTSNPN, CDR2 SVGIG (reference sequence). Written as DNA, the CDR3 is TGTGCCTGGAGTTCCTTGGGAGATAGCTCCTATAATTCACCCCTCCACTTT. This encodes CAWSSLGDSSYNSPLHF.

The CDR3 DNA reads TGTGCCAGCAGTGAAGCAGGGGTGAAGGGCCACTTT. It translates to CASSEAGVKGHF. The J gene is TRBJ1-6, the V gene TRBV6-1, with D possibly being TRBD1 (5 bases). Germline values: CDR1 MNHNS, CDR2 SASEGT. This CDR3 comprises 12 residues. Trimming stripped 0 bases from V and 18 bases from J, with 12 bases between.

This rearrangement joins TRBV6-8 to TRBJ2-5, with D tentatively TRBD2 (6 bases). Germline-derived CDR1 and CDR2 are MNHGY and SAAAGT. The CDR3 has 15 residues. Deletions cut 5 bases from V and 10 bases from J, with 23 bases between. The DNA of the CDR3 is TGTGCCAGCAGTACCCCCTGGGGACTGCCTACGGACCAGTACTTC. This gives the protein CASSTPWGLPTDQYF.

The chain couples TRBV27 to TRBJ2-7; the match to TRBD1 covers 9 bases. Germline V gene lookup returns CDR1 MNHEY and CDR2 SMNVEV (reference sequence). The CDR3 sequence is 13 residues long. V gave up 6 bases and J gave up 3 bases; unmatched junction bases: 3. DNA of the CDR3: TGTGCCAGCAGAAGGGACAGGGACTACGAGCAGTACTTC. Its protein is CASRRDRDYEQYF.